These 25 T cell receptor beta chains were sequenced from one sample in a study of cytomegalovirus exposure and HLA in healthy donors. Use of 60 Vbeta and 13 Jbeta primers characterized the PCR. Here immunoSEQ multiplex PCR was the method, and the copy in TCRdb shows in-frame clones only, minus some. The sample has approximately 180,000 clones, 75% to 85% seen once. Sequenced: PBMCs. These receptors came from a woman aged 60-75 years in good health and CMV-seropositive.

The chain is built from TRBV10-1 and TRBJ2-5, with D possibly TRBD1 on 6 matching bases. CDR1 is WNHNN, CDR2 SYGVQD, per germline (reference sequence). V was clipped by 2 bases and J by 1 base, with 8 bases between them. This CDR3 region has 14 residues. The CDR3 nucleotides read TGCGCCAGCAGTGAGGGACAGCCCCAAGAGACCCAGTACTTC. This translates into CASSEGQPQETQYF.

The chain is built from TRBV5-4 and TRBJ2-3; TRBD2 matches at 12 bases. Germline CDR1 is SGHNT and CDR2 is YYREEE (reference sequence). V lost 4 bases and J lost 5; bases outside the gene matches: 8. The CDR3 has 16 amino acids. The CDR3 bases are TGTGCCAGCAGCCCCGGACTAGCGGGACCCCAAGATACGCAGTATTTT. It encodes CASSPGLAGPQDTQYF.

As regards this clone: At the DNA level, this CDR3 is encoded by other sequences in the same sample as well. V and J are TRBV5-1 and TRBJ2-7; 7 bases line up with TRBD1. The CDR3 length is 13 residues. With V trimmed by 4 bases and J by 2 bases, 3 bases remained unmatched. Germline V CDR1 and CDR2: SGHRS, YFSETQ. In DNA form, the CDR3 reads TGCGCCAGCAGCCCGGGACAGACCTACGAGCAGTACTTC. Translated: CASSPGQTYEQYF.

This sequence joins TRBV30 and TRBJ2-1; D is perhaps TRBD2 (5 bases). Germline-derived CDR1 and CDR2 are GTSNPN and SVGIG (reference sequence). With 0 bases removed from V and 8 bases from J, the gap between germline ends came to 14 bases. This CDR3 comprises 14 residues. The CDR3 sequence: CAWSVVGSGDEQFF. As DNA, the CDR3 is TGTGCCTGGAGTGTAGTTGGGAGTGGGGATGAGCAGTTCTTC.

On this clone itself: At the DNA level, this CDR3 is encoded by other sequences in the same sample as well. This chain connects TRBV6-5 to TRBJ2-1, with TRBD2 matching over 11 bases. Unmatched junction bases numbered 2, after V lost 9 bases and J lost 4 bases. Germline loops: CDR1 MNHEY, CDR2 SVGAGI. The CDR3 is 13 amino acids. As DNA, the CDR3 is TGTGCCAGTCGGACTAGCGGGTACAATGAGCAGTTCTTC. Encoded protein: CASRTSGYNEQFF.

This clone was seen a handful of times. The V and J genes are TRBV7-3 and TRBJ1-1; 7 nucleotides align to TRBD1. The V segment lost 5 bases and the J segment 4 bases; nucleotides outside the gene matches: 7. CDR3 size: 14 residues. Germline V gene sequence: CDR1 SGHTA, CDR2 FQGTGA. This CDR3 is CASSPSGQSTEAFF. CDR3 coding DNA: TGTGCCAGCAGCCCCTCGGGACAGTCCACTGAAGCTTTCTTT.

The chain joins TRBV27 to TRBJ2-1, with 13 bases aligning to TRBD2. The CDR3 is made up of 17 amino acids. The V segment lost 6 bases and the J segment 10 bases; nucleotides outside the gene matches: 15. Germline V gives CDR1 MNHEY, CDR2 SMNVEV (reference sequence). CDR3 sequence (DNA): TGTGCCAGCAGCACGGGACTAGCGGGACCCCTGATTGAGGAGCAGTTCTTC. Translation: CASSTGLAGPLIEEQFF.

Only one count was recorded for this clone. The genes are TRBV28 and TRBJ1-2; 10 bases fit TRBD1. The germline CDR1 and CDR2 sequences are MDHEN and SYDVKM. V was clipped by 6 bases and J by 7 bases; unmatched bases: 11. The CDR3 covers 15 residues. The CDR3 region is CASRLGDRGLGGYTF. The CDR3 nucleotides read TGTGCCAGCAGGCTCGGAGACAGGGGGCTTGGTGGCTACACCTTC.

The rearrangement links TRBV19 to TRBJ2-1; 8 bases fit TRBD2. Germline CDR1 and CDR2: LNHDA and SQIVND (reference sequence). This CDR3 comprises 14 residues. V lost 6 bases to trimming and J lost 0 bases; unmatched junction nucleotides: 1. Written as DNA, the CDR3 is TGTGCCAGTAGCAGCGGGAGCTCCTACAATGAGCAGTTCTTC. As protein: CASSSGSSYNEQFF.

The V gene is TRBV11-1, the J gene TRBJ1-5, with 7 bases matching TRBD1. J lost 4 bases, V lost 3 bases, and 0 bases had no gene match. Germline V gene sequence: CDR1 SGHAT, CDR2 FQDESV (reference sequence). This CDR3 spans 13 amino acids. The CDR3 nucleotides read TGTGCCAGCAGCTTGGACAGGAATCAGCCCCAGCATTTT. As protein: CASSLDRNQPQHF.

The genes are TRBV27 and TRBJ2-7; 7 bases are a match to TRBD2. Germline CDR1 reads MNHEY; CDR2 reads SMNVEV (reference sequence). After removal of 2 bases from V and 1 base from J, the junction contained 11 bases not matched to a gene. This CDR3 region has 17 residues. The CDR3 DNA reads TGTGCCAGCAGTTTACTCGGGACTACTTCATTTTCCTACGAGCAGTACTTC. Its protein is CASSLLGTTSFSYEQYF.

Concerning this clone itself: Its ends do not fully match the called genes, so a read error is possible. This rearrangement joins TRBV28 to TRBJ2-6, with D perhaps matching TRBD1 (5 bases). The CDR3 is 16 amino acids. Per the germline V gene, CDR1 is MDHEN and CDR2 is SYDVKM. CDR3 bases: TGTGCCAGCAGTTTAGGTGGGGCTCCTGGGGCCAACGGCCTGACTTTC. It is translated as CASSLGGAPGANGLTF.

This sequence joins TRBV6-5 and TRBJ1-1, with 8 bases aligning to TRBD1. The J segment lost 5 bases and the V segment lost 11 bases, leaving 10 bases of the junction unmatched. Germline assignment: CDR1 MNHEY and CDR2 SVGAGI. The length of the CDR3 is 13 residues. The DNA of the CDR3 is TGTGCCTGTAACAGGGGGGGGAGGACTGAAGCTTTCTTT. It encodes CACNRGGRTEAFF.

A note on this clone: An end of the junction differs from the germline gene, which may be a read error. The genes are TRBV7-9 and TRBJ2-3; TRBD2 matches 11 bases. Germline V gene sequence: CDR1 SEHNR, CDR2 FQNEAQ (reference sequence). The CDR3 extends over 15 amino acids. The CDR3 spells CASSLAGGSTDTQYF. CDR3 DNA sequence: TGTGCCAGCAGCCTAGCGGGGGGTAGCACAGATACGCAGTATTTT.

The chain couples TRBV6-5 to TRBJ2-7; the D gene is possibly TRBD2 (6 bases). Per the germline V gene, CDR1 is MNHEY and CDR2 is SVGAGI. Trimming removed 2 bases at V and 2 bases at J, with 13 bases between. This CDR3 comprises 15 residues. The CDR3 is CASSYDSSGPYEQYF. The CDR3 region has the DNA TGTGCCAGCAGTTACGATTCGAGCGGGCCCTACGAGCAGTACTTC.

V gene TRBV29-1 combines with J gene TRBJ1-2; the D gene is possibly TRBD1 (6 bases). The CDR3 sequence is 13 residues long. The V end was cut by 1 base, the J end by 4 bases, with 10 bases between. The germline V gene has CDR1 SQVTM and CDR2 ANQGSEA. The CDR3 bases are TGCAGCGTTGAAGGCAGGGGCGTCTATGGCTACACCTTC. Translating it yields CSVEGRGVYGYTF.

This clone has a single count. The genes are TRBV27 and TRBJ2-3, with D uncertain. This CDR3 has 12 amino acids. The ends were cut back, 7 bases at V and 3 bases at J, with 8 bases in the middle. Germline-derived CDR1 and CDR2 are MNHEY and SMNVEV (reference sequence). CDR3 protein: CASTSRTDTQYF. The CDR3 DNA is TGTGCCAGCACTTCGAGAACAGATACGCAGTATTTT.

The V gene is TRBV28, the J gene TRBJ2-2; D might be TRBD2 (6 bases). CDR1 is MDHEN and CDR2 is SYDVKM in the germline V gene. CDR3 size: 14 residues. Trimming took 3 bases from V and 5 from J, leaving 10 bases between them. This chain's CDR3 is CASSFGGRTGELFF. The CDR3 nucleotides are TGTGCCAGCAGTTTTGGGGGGAGGACCGGGGAGCTGTTTTTT.

As regards this clone: The same CDR3 can be traced to other DNA sequences in this sample. The V call is TRBV18, the J call TRBJ2-7; 7 bases are a match to TRBD1. The CDR3 is 14 residues long. Germline V gene lookup returns CDR1 KGHSH and CDR2 LQKENI. J gave up 2 bases and V 2 bases, and 3 bases lay outside the gene matches. The CDR3 nucleotides read TGTGCCAGCTCACCAAGACAGGGTACCTACGAGCAGTACTTC. Amino acids: CASSPRQGTYEQYF.

The chain links TRBV7-9 to TRBJ1-1; TRBD1 matches at 10 bases. This CDR3 contains 16 residues. Trimming removed 1 base from V and 1 base from J; junction bases left unmatched: 3. The V gene's germline CDR1 is SEHNR and CDR2 FQNEAQ (reference sequence). The CDR3: CASSLGTGGENTEAFF. The CDR3 DNA is TGTGCCAGCAGCTTAGGGACAGGGGGTGAGAACACTGAAGCTTTCTTT.

The chain employs TRBV11-1 and TRBJ2-1, with D maybe TRBD2 (6 bases). This CDR3 has 11 residues. V lost 6 bases, J lost 10 bases, and 10 bases lay in between. CDR1 and CDR2 from the germline V gene are SGHAT and FQDESV (reference sequence). The CDR3 loop is CASRSEGEQFF. The CDR3 nucleotides read TGTGCCAGCAGGTCGGAGGGGGAGCAGTTCTTC.

CDR3 sequence reads: CASTGSDTQYF. DNA of the CDR3: TGTGCCAGCACAGGGTCAGATACGCAGTATTTT. This chain uses TRBV5-4 with TRBJ2-3; a possible D gene is TRBD1 (5 bases). Germline values: CDR1 SGHNT, CDR2 YYREEE (reference sequence). The CDR3 sequence is 11 residues long. Trimming pared 6 bases from V and 4 bases from J, leaving 6 bases between.

V and J are TRBV27 and TRBJ2-7; 8 positions agree with TRBD2. Germline CDR1 and CDR2: MNHEY and SMNVEV (reference sequence). V trimming: 2 bases; J trimming: 1 base; junction bases outside the gene matches: 1. The CDR3 spans 14 residues. CDR3 loop: CASSLVAGSYEQYF. CDR3 sequence (DNA): TGTGCCAGCAGTTTAGTAGCGGGGTCCTACGAGCAGTACTTC.

This clone has only one observation. The chain employs TRBV9 and TRBJ2-1, with 10 bases fitting TRBD2. The CDR3 is 16 residues long. V was pared by 0 bases and J by 2 bases, with 2 bases of the junction left unmatched. The germline V gene encodes CDR1 SGDLS and CDR2 YYNGEE. In DNA form, the CDR3 reads TGTGCCAGCAGCGTAGATACTAGCGGGGCCTACAATGAGCAGTTCTTC. Its translation: CASSVDTSGAYNEQFF.

This chain connects TRBV7-2 to TRBJ1-3; D remains ambiguous. The germline V gene has CDR1 SGHTA and CDR2 FQGNSA. V lost 1 base to trimming and J lost 4 bases, with 5 bases between them. CDR3 length equals 13 residues. The CDR3 loop reads CASSLVQGNTIYF. CDR3 DNA sequence: TGTGCCAGCAGCTTAGTACAGGGAAACACCATATATTTT.